These 27 T cell receptor beta chains came from one sample sequenced in a study of T cell responses to AZD1222 COVID-19 vaccine. Profiling relied on immunoSEQ multiplex PCR, and the TCRdb table lists in-frame clones only, not all of them. Among roughly 80,000 clones listed, roughly nine tenths were seen once. The sample here was peripheral blood, taken 28 days after the second AZD1222 dose. All receptors derive from an adult who received the AZD1222 COVID-19 vaccine.

V and J are TRBV9 and TRBJ1-6; no reliable D call. Germline assignment: CDR1 SGDLS and CDR2 YYNGEE. This CDR3 is 12 amino acids long. The V end was cut by 3 bases, the J end by 13 bases, with 11 bases between. As DNA, the CDR3 is TGTGCCAGCAGCGGACCGGGAGGTCCCCTCCACTTT. This codes for CASSGPGGPLHF.

The table lists this clone with a count of one. The V gene is TRBV7-8, the J gene TRBJ2-2; perhaps TRBD1 as D (6 bases). The CDR3 covers 16 residues. Germline assignment: CDR1 SGHVS and CDR2 FQNEAQ. Trimming took 2 bases from V and 0 from J, leaving 10 bases between them. In nucleotides, the CDR3 is TGTGCCAGCAGCTTACTGGGGACAACGAACACCGGGGAGCTGTTTTTT. It specifies CASSLLGTTNTGELFF.

V is TRBV13 and J is TRBJ1-2; no definite D call. The V end lost 0 bases, the J end lost 2 bases, and 7 bases lay between the germline ends. This CDR3 is built from 14 residues. CDR1 PRHDT and CDR2 FYEKMQ come from the germline V gene (reference sequence). The DNA of the CDR3 is TGTGCCAGCAGCTTAGGGTTCCAAAACTATGGCTACACCTTC. Its translation: CASSLGFQNYGYTF. The full variable domain, its missing parts supplied by reference TRBV13 and TRBJ1-2, is AAGVIQSPRHLIKEKRETATLKCYPIPRHDTVYWYQQGPGQDPQFLISFYEKMQSDKGSIPDRFSAQQFSDYHSELNMSSLELGDSALYFCASSLGFQNYGYTFGSGTRLTVV.

The gene calls are TRBV7-3 and TRBJ1-1; TRBD1 is a possible D gene (6 bases). The V gene's germline CDR1 is SGHTA and CDR2 FQGTGA. This CDR3 has 15 residues. Trimming removed 5 bases at V and 0 bases at J, with 13 bases between. The CDR3 region is CASSPRTDMNTEAFF. CDR3 DNA sequence: TGTGCCAGCAGCCCAAGGACAGATATGAACACTGAAGCTTTCTTT.

The chain is built from TRBV12-5 and TRBJ2-7; maybe TRBD2 (6 bases). CDR3 length: 12 amino acids. The ends were cut back, 8 bases at V and 4 bases at J, with 12 bases in the middle. Germline V gives CDR1 LGHNT, CDR2 FRNRAP. As DNA, the CDR3 is TGTGCTAGTAGGTTGGGGGGTTACGAGCAGTACTTC. Translating it yields CASRLGGYEQYF.

The chain couples TRBV21-1 to TRBJ1-6; the D call TRBD1 from the table was never checked on the DNA. TRBV21-1 is designated a pseudogene. The CDR3 runs 17 residues. CDR3 loop: CASSKRGLSSYNSPLHF. CDR3 sequence (DNA): TGTGCCAGCAGCAAAAGGGGGCTTAGCTCCTATAATTCACCCCTCCACTTT.

J is TRBJ1-3 and V is TRBV6-1; D may be TRBD1 (5 bases). V lost 8 bases to trimming and J lost 3 bases, with 8 bases between them. Germline-derived CDR1 and CDR2 are MNHNS and SASEGT. This CDR3 has 12 amino acids. The CDR3 sequence: CASGTVGNTIYF. The CDR3 nucleotides read TGTGCCAGCGGGACGGTTGGAAACACCATATATTTT.

This chain joins TRBV2 and TRBJ1-6, with D perhaps matching TRBD1 (5 bases). The germline V gene encodes CDR1 SNHLY and CDR2 FYNNEI. The V end lost 6 bases, the J end lost 6 bases, and 18 bases lay between the germline ends. The CDR3 is 16 residues long. The DNA of the CDR3 is TGTGCCAGCAGCCCCTTTGCCGGGACCGGTAATTCACCCCTCCACTTT. It codes for CASSPFAGTGNSPLHF.

This chain connects TRBV7-3 to TRBJ1-1; D unclear. The germline CDR1 and CDR2 sequences are SGHTA and FQGTGA. The CDR3 consists of 14 residues. Between the trimmed V and J ends, which lost 1 base and 5 bases, there was a span of 11 bases. The CDR3 coding sequence is TGTGCCAGCAGCTTAAGCGCAGGCCTAACTGAAGCTTTCTTT. This codes for CASSLSAGLTEAFF.

In regard to this clone: This sample also contains other DNA sequences that code for the same CDR3. The J gene is TRBJ1-5, the V gene TRBV6-5; a weak D match, TRBD1 (6 bases). Trimming shortened V by 3 bases and J by 2 bases, and 11 bases separated the two germline ends. The CDR3 has 15 residues. CDR1 MNHEY and CDR2 SVGAGI come from the germline V gene. The CDR3 region is CASSYGGQGNQPQHF. As DNA, the CDR3 is TGTGCCAGCAGTTATGGGGGGCAAGGCAATCAGCCCCAGCATTTT.

The gene calls are TRBV19 and TRBJ2-2, with D perhaps TRBD2 (6 bases). Germline V gene sequence: CDR1 LNHDA, CDR2 SQIVND (reference sequence). V dropped 7 bases and J dropped 5 bases, with 14 bases sitting between them. The CDR3 totals 14 residues. The CDR3 loop is CASNVRGRTGELFF. The CDR3 bases are TGTGCCAGTAATGTGCGGGGAAGGACCGGGGAGCTGTTTTTT. Using reference TRBV19 and TRBJ2-2 for the parts outside the CDR3, the full variable domain is DGGITQSPKYLFRKEGQNVTLSCEQNLNHDAMYWYRQDPGQGLRLIYYSQIVNDFQKGDIAEGYSVSREKKESFPLTVTSAQKNPTAFYLCASNVRGRTGELFFGEGSRLTVL.

V is TRBV19 and J is TRBJ1-2; a weak D match, TRBD1 (6 bases). The CDR3 runs 15 residues. Looked up from germline, CDR1 is LNHDA and CDR2 is SQIVND (reference sequence). V dropped 0 bases and J dropped 5 bases, with 13 bases sitting between them. Written as DNA, the CDR3 is TGTGCCAGTAGTATAGACAGGGGCGAGGAATATGGCTACACCTTC. Its protein product is CASSIDRGEEYGYTF.

The CDR3 loop reads CASSYSPGLAYEQYF. In DNA, the CDR3 is TGTGCCAGCAGTTACTCTCCGGGACTGGCCTACGAGCAGTACTTC. J is TRBJ2-7 and V is TRBV6-5, with D possibly being TRBD2 (6 bases). V was cut by 0 bases and J by 2 bases, with 11 bases left in between. The CDR3 length is 15 residues. The germline gives CDR1 MNHEY, CDR2 SVGAGI.

The chain couples TRBV5-1 to TRBJ1-1, with D unclear. Germline assignment: CDR1 SGHRS and CDR2 YFSETQ. The CDR3 spans 14 residues. V was trimmed by 1 base and J by 0 bases, leaving 7 bases between them. In nucleotides, the CDR3 is TGCGCCAGCAGCTTGACCGATATGAACACTGAAGCTTTCTTT. It codes for CASSLTDMNTEAFF. Variable domain in full (rest from reference TRBV5-1 and TRBJ1-1): KAGVTQTPRYLIKTRGQQVTLSCSPISGHRSVSWYQQTPGQGLQFLFEYFSETQRNKGNFPGRFSGRQFSNSRSEMNVSTLELGDSALYLCASSLTDMNTEAFFGQGTRLTVV.

The chain combines TRBV2 with TRBJ1-6, with unresolved D. CDR1 is SNHLY, CDR2 FYNNEI, per germline. The CDR3 length is 17 residues. V lost 2 bases, J lost 10 bases, and 21 bases lay in between. This chain's CDR3 is CASSEPSRGGKGSPLHF. The DNA of the CDR3 is TGTGCCAGCAGTGAACCTTCACGGGGTGGGAAAGGGTCACCCCTCCACTTT.

CDR3 nucleotide sequence: TGTGCCAGCAGCCCCCCGCCGGGACTAGCGGGGACCCAAGAGACCCAGTACTTC. Translated: CASSPPPGLAGTQETQYF. The gene calls are TRBV7-9 and TRBJ2-5; 13 bases agree with TRBD2. With 5 bases clipped from V and 1 base from J, the junction kept 10 bases outside the gene matches. Looked up from germline, CDR1 is SEHNR and CDR2 is FQNEAQ (reference sequence). CDR3 length: 18 residues.

The chain is built from TRBV6-4 and TRBJ1-2, with a tentative D call TRBD1 (5 bases). The CDR3 is 14 residues long. Between the trimmed V and J ends, which lost 0 bases and 6 bases, there was a span of 11 bases. Germline assignment: CDR1 MRHNA and CDR2 SNTAGT. CDR3: CASSDSTGGNGYTF. CDR3 coding DNA: TGTGCCAGCAGTGACTCCACGGGGGGGAATGGCTACACCTTC.

The rearrangement links TRBV5-1 to TRBJ1-6; D is unclear. V was shortened by 2 bases and J by 6 bases, with 9 bases between the two germline ends. The CDR3 has 14 residues. In germline, CDR1 is SGHRS, CDR2 YFSETQ. CDR3 sequence (DNA): TGCGCCAGCAGCTTAGGGAAGGGTAATTCACCCCTCCACTTT. Translating gives CASSLGKGNSPLHF.

V and J are TRBV7-3 and TRBJ2-1; maybe TRBD2 (6 bases). The CDR3 totals 13 residues. Trimming shortened V by 7 bases and J by 7 bases, and 14 bases separated the two germline ends. Germline-derived CDR1 and CDR2 are SGHTA and FQGTGA. The CDR3 reads CASTSSGSNEQFF. For the CDR3, the DNA is TGTGCCAGCACGAGTAGCGGTTCTAATGAGCAGTTCTTC.

The chain couples TRBV4-1 to TRBJ1-5; D is possibly TRBD1 (6 bases). Germline V CDR1 and CDR2: MGHRA, YSYEKL. The V end was cut by 3 bases, the J end by 0 bases, with 18 bases between. This CDR3 has 18 amino acids. The CDR3 bases are TGCGCCAGCAGCCACGACGCCGCGGGGGCGGATAGCAATCAGCCCCAGCATTTT. The encoded protein is CASSHDAAGADSNQPQHF.

This chain uses TRBV6-2 or TRBV6-3 with TRBJ2-7; D unclear. V was shortened by 2 bases and J by 7 bases, with 6 bases between the two germline ends. This CDR3 region has 11 residues. The germline V gene encodes CDR1 MNHEY and CDR2 SVGEGT. In DNA, the CDR3 is TGTGCCAGCAGTTACCTGAGGGAGCAGTACTTC. Amino acid sequence: CASSYLREQYF.

The chain recombines TRBV6-1 with TRBJ1-5; D unclear. This CDR3 has 18 residues. The germline gives CDR1 MNHNS, CDR2 SASEGT. The V end lost 0 bases, the J end lost 3 bases, and 18 bases lay between the germline ends. In nucleotides, the CDR3 is TGTGCCAGCAGTGAAGCGGCCGTTGTTAATTCAGACAATCAGCCCCAGCATTTT. It is translated as CASSEAAVVNSDNQPQHF.

The chain employs TRBV4-3 and TRBJ2-7, with D perhaps TRBD1 (5 bases). Germline V gives CDR1 LGHNA, CDR2 YSLEER. The V end was cut by 0 bases, the J end by 2 bases, with 11 bases between. This CDR3 has 15 residues. For the CDR3, the DNA is TGCGCCAGCAGCCAAGATTGGGGCCAACCCTACGAGCAGTACTTC. Translated, it gives CASSQDWGQPYEQYF.

This chain connects TRBV2 to TRBJ2-2; 11 bases fit TRBD2. The CDR3 covers 14 residues. The germline V gene encodes CDR1 SNHLY and CDR2 FYNNEI. The ends lost 6 bases at V and 6 bases at J; junction bases unmatched: 3. This CDR3 reads CASRWTSGSGELFF. In DNA form, the CDR3 reads TGTGCCAGCAGATGGACTAGCGGGTCCGGGGAGCTGTTTTTT. The full variable domain, completed using reference TRBV2 and TRBJ2-2, is EPEVTQTPSHQVTQMGQEVILRCVPISNHLYFYWYRQILGQKVEFLVSFYNNEISEKSEIFDDQFSVERPDGSNFTLKIRSTKLEDSAMYFCASRWTSGSGELFFGEGSRLTVL.

This clone was observed a single time. This chain links TRBV12-3 or TRBV12-4 with TRBJ1-1; the D gene is possibly TRBD1 (6 bases). The CDR3 totals 13 residues. V was pared by 8 bases and J by 1 base, with 11 bases between. This CDR3 reads CASGFRGNTEAFF. In DNA, the CDR3 is TGTGCCAGCGGATTCAGGGGGAACACTGAAGCTTTCTTT.

The V gene is TRBV7-8, the J gene TRBJ2-1; the match to TRBD2 covers 10 bases. This CDR3 is 15 amino acids long. Germline V gene lookup returns CDR1 SGHVS and CDR2 FQNEAQ. V lost 5 bases, J lost 4 bases, and 5 bases stayed unmatched. CDR3 DNA: TGTGCCAGCAGCCGACTAGCGGGTACATACAATGAGCAGTTCTTC. Its protein is CASSRLAGTYNEQFF.

The chain combines TRBV11-2 with TRBJ1-6; D unresolved. Trimming stripped 0 bases from V and 5 bases from J, with 8 bases between. This CDR3 region has 15 residues. From germline, CDR1 is SGHAT and CDR2 FQNNGV. The CDR3: CASSLEIQNNSPLHF. As DNA, the CDR3 is TGTGCCAGCAGCTTAGAAATCCAGAATAATTCACCCCTCCACTTT.